The text below deals with one T cell receptor (beta chain). The antigen is undetermined. These data are taken from a study of tumor-infiltrating lymphocytes in primary liver carcinoma. Study-wide context: The patients comprised men and women between the ages of 30 and 69 years. Every sample contained roughly 3.5 to 8 million productive TCRbeta reads, and these numbers were similar from one tissue type to another. Study-wide results and caveats: Just around 8-25% of top clones spanned all five tumor regions. Tumor region pairs overlapped more than did tumor-adjacent and tumor-blood pairs.

Starting material of 450 to 550 ng total RNA yielded TCR beta cDNA via a constant-region primer. Construction of TCR beta libraries relied on three successive nested multiplex PCR rounds employing slightly modified ARM-PCR. A C-beta reverse primer and TRBV1-TRBV30 forward primers served in each of the first two PCR rounds, at 10 cycles apiece. TCRdb ran MiXCR on the multiplex PCR reads and lists one entry per CDR3 protein. The repertoire holds about 210,000 distinct CDR3 sequences, about 85% seen once, with around 18% in the top ten. From unsorted bulk tissue weighing roughly 17-32 mg, DNA and RNA were co-extracted. Looked up from germline, CDR1 is MNHNS and CDR2 is SASEGT. Deletions cut 7 bases from V and 6 bases from J, with 13 bases between. The CDR3 sequence is 14 residues long.

Sequenced material: tumor tissue from primary liver carcinoma. This TCR derives from a man aged 35 to 55 with primary liver carcinoma and hepatitis B virus infection. The rearrangement links TRBV6-1 to TRBJ2-6; TRBD2 is a possible D gene (6 bases). Here the CDR3 reads CASTAGIAANVLTF. The CDR3, as DNA: TGTGCCAGCACGGCGGGGATTGCGGCCAACGTCCTGACTTTC.